Presented here are 8 T cell receptor beta chains from one specimen sequenced in a study of blood T cell repertoires in COVID-19 (dated by TCRdb to the early 2020s). Library creation used the immunoSEQ multiplex PCR assay. TCRdb's version of the immuneACCESS table is confined to in-frame rearrangements and falls short of the full clone set. An unresolved V gene accounts for under half of the shortfall where checked; the remainder is of unknown origin. This sample comprises a few hundred thousand clones, around 89% of them detected only once. 3% of the sample is in the top ten clones. Material for sequencing was PBMCs or T cells enriched from blood (not recorded which). The receptor source for this set is a woman between 50 and 59 years old who had recovered from COVID-19.

The chain combines TRBV2 with TRBJ2-1, with 9 bases fitting TRBD1. V was clipped by 10 bases and J by 8 bases; unmatched bases: 12. This CDR3 contains 14 residues. Germline V lookup: CDR1 SNHLY, CDR2 FYNNEI. The CDR3 loop is CATRDRESSHEQFF. The CDR3 bases are TGTGCCACCCGGGACAGGGAGTCATCCCATGAGCAGTTCTTC. The full variable domain, rest sourced from reference TRBV2 and TRBJ2-1, is EPEVTQTPSHQVTQMGQEVILRCVPISNHLYFYWYRQILGQKVEFLVSFYNNEISEKSEIFDDQFSVERPDGSNFTLKIRSTKLEDSAMYFCATRDRESSHEQFFGPGTRLTVL.

This chain joins TRBV19 and TRBJ1-1; 8 nucleotides match TRBD1. Germline CDR1 and CDR2: LNHDA and SQIVND (reference sequence). The CDR3 spans 15 residues. V lost 4 bases, J lost 1 base, and 5 bases stayed unmatched. This CDR3 reads CASSTGGAGNTEAFF. The CDR3 DNA follows: TGTGCCAGTAGTACAGGGGGCGCCGGGAACACTGAAGCTTTCTTT.

This clone appeared once. The CDR3 DNA sequence: TGTGCCAGCAGCCCAGGACAGGGGCCAGCTCACCACTATGGCTACACCTTC. Residues: CASSPGQGPAHHYGYTF. V and J are TRBV11-2 and TRBJ1-2; 9 nucleotides align to TRBD1. There are 17 residues in the CDR3. V was pared by 5 bases and J by 3 bases, with 13 bases of the junction left unmatched. Germline V gene lookup returns CDR1 SGHAT and CDR2 FQNNGV.

On this clone: Other DNA sequences in this specimen translate into the identical CDR3. The chain links TRBV11-2 to TRBJ2-5, with no clear D. The germline CDR1 and CDR2 sequences are SGHAT and FQNNGV. Between the trimmed V and J ends, which lost 5 bases and 4 bases, there was a span of 8 bases. The CDR3 consists of 12 residues. DNA for the CDR3: TGTGCCAGCAGCCCCTCGGGAGAGACCCAGTACTTC. Encoded protein: CASSPSGETQYF.

The chain recombines TRBV30 with TRBJ1-1; TRBD1 might be the D (6 bases). Between the trimmed V and J ends, which lost 3 bases and 8 bases, there was a span of 13 bases. The CDR3 has 12 amino acids. CDR1 and CDR2 from the germline V gene are GTSNPN and SVGIG (reference sequence). The CDR3 region has the DNA TGTGCCTGGAGCGTACAGGGTTTCGAAGCTTTCTTT. Protein: CAWSVQGFEAFF.

The chain carries TRBV4-2 and TRBJ2-5; 11 positions agree with TRBD2. The germline gives CDR1 LGHNA, CDR2 YNFKEQ. Trimming took 2 bases from V and 4 from J; bases not matched to a gene: 15. The CDR3 runs 19 residues. CDR3 loop: CASSQLLGTSGKDTETQYF. Here the CDR3 DNA reads TGTGCCAGCAGCCAACTTCTTGGGACTAGCGGAAAAGACACAGAGACCCAGTACTTC.

CDR3 in DNA: TGTGCCAGCAGCCAAGAAGGCAGGTTGAACACTGAAGCTTTCTTT. As protein: CASSQEGRLNTEAFF. The V gene is TRBV3-1 (or the pseudogene TRBV3-2), the J gene TRBJ1-1, with D uncertain. Germline V lookup: CDR1 LGHDT, CDR2 YNNKEL (reference sequence). The CDR3 has 15 residues. Trimming cost V 0 bases and J 0 bases, with 8 bases left between them.

The chain joins TRBV6-4 to TRBJ2-1, with 12 bases aligning to TRBD2. Losses at the gene ends were 5 bases for V and 3 bases for J; bases not matched to a gene: 2. The CDR3 runs 15 residues. Germline V CDR1 and CDR2: MRHNA, SNTAGT. CDR3 in DNA: TGTGCCAGCAGTCCTAGCGGGAGGGTCTACAATGAGCAGTTCTTC. This gives the protein CASSPSGRVYNEQFF.